This T cell receptor (beta chain) is drawn from a study of cytomegalovirus exposure and HLA in healthy donors. Study-wide context: A subsequent analysis reported that the 95 to 150 validation repertoires were produced on the same platform that had also been used for the roughly 700 first-cohort repertoires. Study-level points and caveats: High sensitivity and specificity were reportedly achieved when the classifier diagnosed cytomegalovirus status.

The method was immunoSEQ multiplex PCR; TCRdb's version includes in-frame clones alone and lacks a portion of them. The profile shows under 150,000 clones, over 75% of them singletons. In this sample, this clone turned up once. The antigen is undetermined. The V gene's germline CDR1 is SGHRS and CDR2 YFSETQ. Trimming shortened V by 1 base and J by 0 bases, and 7 bases separated the two germline ends. This CDR3 comprises 14 residues. This sequence joins TRBV5-1 and TRBJ1-1; D gene uncertain. The sample was PBMCs. The receptor was isolated from a woman aged 18-29 years in good health and CMV-seropositive. The CDR3 DNA sequence: TGCGCCAGCAGCTTGTTCGGTCTGAACACTGAAGCTTTCTTT. It codes for CASSLFGLNTEAFF. Looking up the rest from reference TRBV5-1 and TRBJ1-1 gives the full variable domain: KAGVTQTPRYLIKTRGQQVTLSCSPISGHRSVSWYQQTPGQGLQFLFEYFSETQRNKGNFPGRFSGRQFSNSRSEMNVSTLELGDSALYLCASSLFGLNTEAFFGQGTRLTVV.